The present entry profiles one T cell receptor (beta chain) with its context. Using immunoSEQ multiplex PCR, the repertoire was profiled, and TCRdb retains in-frame clones only, with some absent. The table shows some 59,000 clones, with just over 90% occurring only once. V was clipped by 5 bases and J by 1 base, with 21 bases between them. In germline, CDR1 is SNHLY, CDR2 FYNNEI. This CDR3 spans 17 amino acids. The data are from a study of T cell changes during pregnancy in multiple sclerosis. The chain employs TRBV2 and TRBJ2-7, with a possible D match to TRBD2 (6 bases). Source: peripheral blood, taken in the second trimester of pregnancy. This clonotype originated in a female donor with multiple sclerosis, enrolled in a pregnancy study. Here the CDR3 reads CASSYKITGGGSYEQYF. The CDR3 DNA is TGTGCCAGCAGTTACAAGATAACAGGTGGGGGGTCCTACGAGCAGTACTTC.